This T cell receptor beta chain was recorded in a study of Ad26.COV2.S vaccination and SARS-CoV-2 variants. On the study more broadly: COV1001, an Ad26.COV2.S trial, supplied this vaccine-arm donor. Ad26.COV2.S, an intramuscular injection, was given once or twice 56 days apart.

This CDR3 is built from 16 residues. J was trimmed by 5 bases and V by 4 bases; bases with no gene match: 4. Germline values: CDR1 MNHNY, CDR2 SVGAGI (reference sequence). Whole-study results and caveats: After vaccination, reports described spike-specific CD8+ and CD4+ T cell responses as showing substantial breadth.

On this clone itself: Its target is not known.

Produced via immunoSEQ multiplex PCR; TCRdb's table is partial and in-frame only. The table records 200,000 to 250,000 clones, 70% to 90% of them present only once. Treatment reported: about 20 received Ad26.COV2.S at low or high dose, single or two shots; about 5 received placebo; per-sample allocation not given. Following the first vaccine or placebo injection, samples were taken on day 63. The clonotype comes from a person between 18 and 60 years old who received the Ad26.COV2.S COVID-19 vaccine or a placebo. The specimen was peripheral blood, collected in a trial of Ad26.COV2.S vaccine versus placebo. The chain employs TRBV6-6 and TRBJ2-2, with TRBD2 matching over 13 bases. CDR3 sequence: CASSWTSGGGTGELFF. DNA for the CDR3: TGTGCCAGCAGTTGGACTAGCGGGGGTGGTACCGGGGAGCTGTTTTTT.